Listed below are T cell receptor beta chains from one sample, sequenced in a study of blood T cell repertoires in COVID-19. Libraries were prepared by immunoSEQ multiplex PCR; TCRdb keeps only in-frame clonotypes and omits some of them. The sample has some 260,000 clones, roughly 80% seen once. Sequenced sample: peripheral blood. The receptors derive from a man older than 75 with acute or convalescent COVID-19. Both conserved end residues are part of each CDR3. A D gene is named only where the DNA matches it firmly. Part of the rows lack a size; the others show once, few, many or a class for expanded clones.

V	D	length	J	size	DNA	CDR3
TRBV3-1/TRBV3-2	NA	12	TRBJ2-7	NA	TGTGCCAGCAGCCTCAACTCCTACGAGCAGTACTTC	CASSLNSYEQYF
TRBV5-5	NA	15	TRBJ1-5	NA	TGTGCCAGCAGCTTGGGACAGATACCAAATTTGCCCCAGCATTTT	CASSLGQIPNLPQHF
TRBV4-1	TRBD1	15	TRBJ1-6	NA	TGCGCCAGCAGCCAAGAGGGCAGGGGGTATTCACCCCTCCACTTT	CASSQEGRGYSPLHF
TRBV6-2/TRBV6-3	TRBD2	14	TRBJ2-1	NA	TGTGCCAGCAGTTCCCGGACTAGCGGGGCCCGCTGGTTCTTC	CASSSRTSGARWFF
TRBV5-4	NA	14	TRBJ2-7	NA	TGTGCCAGCACTCTCATGGGACAACCACTGGAGCAGTACTTC	CASTLMGQPLEQYF
TRBV7-9	TRBD1	14	TRBJ1-2	NA	TGTGCCACACCACCGGGACAGTCTAACTATGGCTACACCTTC	CATPPGQSNYGYTF
TRBV10-2	TRBD2	15	TRBJ2-1	NA	TGCGCCAGCAGTTCTAGCGGGGGGACCTACAATGAGCAGTTCTTC	CASSSSGGTYNEQFF
TRBV7-2	NA	14	TRBJ2-7	few	TGTGCCAGCAGCTTGTCCCAGGGAAACTACGAGCAGTACTTC	CASSLSQGNYEQYF
TRBV5-1	NA	15	TRBJ1-3	few	TGCGCCAGCAGCTTGGAAGGGGGCTCTGGAAACACCATATATTTT	CASSLEGGSGNTIYF
TRBV2	TRBD1	15	TRBJ2-1	NA	TGTGCCAGCAGTAGGGACAGGGGGCGTGGGAATGAGCAGTTCTTC	CASSRDRGRGNEQFF
TRBV25-1	NA	16	TRBJ2-1	NA	TGTGCCAGCACCACCAAAGGGGCAGGGACATACAATGAGCAGTTCTTC	CASTTKGAGTYNEQFF
TRBV6-5	TRBD1	14	TRBJ1-4	NA	TGTGCCAGCAGTAAGACAGGGGGGAAGGAAAAACTGTTTTTT	CASSKTGGKEKLFF
TRBV28	NA	14	TRBJ1-2	NA	TGTGCCAGCAGTCCCTTGGGAGGTAACTATGGCTACACCTTC	CASSPLGGNYGYTF
TRBV6-5	TRBD1	14	TRBJ2-7	once	TGTGCCAGCACCCTGGACAGGGGGTTCGACGAGCAGTACTTC	CASTLDRGFDEQYF
TRBV19	NA	16	TRBJ2-6	NA	TGTGCCAGTAAAAGACTGACGAGCTCTGGGGCCAACGTCCTGACTTTC	CASKRLTSSGANVLTF
TRBV5-8	NA	17	TRBJ2-7	NA	TGTGCCAGCAGCCTATACTTGACTACCACTACTTATTACGAGCAGTACTTC	CASSLYLTTTTYYEQYF
TRBV18	TRBD1	15	TRBJ1-6	NA	TGTGCCAGCTCACCACCACAGGGGGTAGGTTCACCCCTCCACTTT	CASSPPQGVGSPLHF
TRBV24-1	TRBD1	14	TRBJ1-2	NA	TGTGCCACCAGTGACCCGGGGACAGGCTATGGCTACACCTTC	CATSDPGTGYGYTF
TRBV14	NA	11	TRBJ2-1	NA	TGTGCCAGCAGCCGCTATAATGAGCAGTTCTTC	CASSRYNEQFF
TRBV6-1	NA	16	TRBJ1-1	NA	TGTGCCAGCAGTGAAACACAACGTCGACGGGGCACTGAAGCTTTCTTT	CASSETQRRRGTEAFF
TRBV19	NA	13	TRBJ1-1	NA	TGTGCCAGTAGACAGACAGGGAACACTGAAGCTTTCTTT	CASRQTGNTEAFF
TRBV5-1	TRBD1	15	TRBJ1-4	NA	TGCGCCAGCAGCCTCCCCGGGACAGGGGGCGAAAAACTGTTTTTT	CASSLPGTGGEKLFF
TRBV30	NA	16	TRBJ2-6	NA	TGTGCCAAGGACCGAAGCGGGTTGGCTGGGGCCAACGTCCTGACTTTC	CAKDRSGLAGANVLTF
TRBV7-9	TRBD2	15	TRBJ2-3	NA	TGTGCCAGCAGCCAACTAGCGGGAGTTGCAGATACGCAGTATTTT	CASSQLAGVADTQYF
TRBV7-3	NA	15	TRBJ2-1	NA	TGTGCCAGCAGCCCCGCACGGGGGGCCCGCAATGAGCAGTTCTTC	CASSPARGARNEQFF
TRBV19	TRBD1	14	TRBJ1-2	NA	TGTGCCAGTAGACCGGGACAGGGGGCATGGGGCTACACCTTC	CASRPGQGAWGYTF
TRBV7-9	TRBD1	14	TRBJ2-5	NA	TGTGCCAGCAGTATAGGGGACAGAGGAGAGACCCAGTACTTC	CASSIGDRGETQYF
TRBV30	NA	14	TRBJ1-4	NA	TGTGCCTGGAGAGTAAAACAGGTTAATGAAAAACTGTTTTTT	CAWRVKQVNEKLFF
TRBV12-3/TRBV12-4	NA	12	TRBJ1-5	once	TGTGCCAGCAGTTTAGCGGCAGGGCCCCAGCATTTT	CASSLAAGPQHF
TRBV7-6	NA	14	TRBJ2-2	NA	TGTGCCAGCAGCTTAGGGAGAAACACCGGGGAGCTGTTTTTT	CASSLGRNTGELFF
TRBV5-1	TRBD2	17	TRBJ2-3	NA	TGCGCCAGCAGCTTACCCGAGGGACTAGCGGTCGGGGATACGCAGTATTTT	CASSLPEGLAVGDTQYF
TRBV28	NA	13	TRBJ1-5	NA	TGTGCCAGCAACCTAGGGGTCAATCAGCCCCAGCATTTT	CASNLGVNQPQHF
TRBV15	NA	15	TRBJ1-1	NA	TGTGCCACCAGCAGAGATATAACAGGGAACACTGAAGCTTTCTTT	CATSRDITGNTEAFF
TRBV2	NA	14	TRBJ1-3	NA	TGTGCCAGCAGTGAATACCGACTTGGAAACACCATATATTTT	CASSEYRLGNTIYF
TRBV6-1	TRBD1	16	TRBJ2-7	NA	TGTGCCAGCAGTGCCCGAAGACAGGGTTTATCCTACGAGCAGTACTTC	CASSARRQGLSYEQYF
TRBV5-1	TRBD1	17	TRBJ1-1	NA	TGCGCCAGCAGCACGGGACAGGGTTCTAACATGAACACTGAAGCTTTCTTT	CASSTGQGSNMNTEAFF
TRBV27	NA	13	TRBJ1-6	NA	TGTGCCACCCGAGGGGGGGTGGCTTCACCCCTCCACTTT	CATRGGVASPLHF
TRBV2	TRBD1	16	TRBJ1-2	NA	TGTGCCAGCAGTGGCCAGGGACAGTGGGCTAACTATGGCTACACCTTC	CASSGQGQWANYGYTF
TRBV4-1	NA	14	TRBJ2-2	NA	TGCGCCAGCAGCCAAGATGTTTTCTCCGGGGAGCTGTTTTTT	CASSQDVFSGELFF
TRBV29-1	NA	14	TRBJ1-1	NA	TGCAGCGTTGTTGCTTTGCCCCTTAGAACTGAAGCTTTCTTT	CSVVALPLRTEAFF
TRBV19	NA	18	TRBJ1-6	few	TGTGCCAGTAGTGGGCGGACACGGTTTACGATCTATAATTCACCCCTCCACTTT	CASSGRTRFTIYNSPLHF
TRBV2	TRBD1	13	TRBJ2-1	NA	TGTGCCAGCAGTCTCAGGGGGTACAATGAGCAGTTCTTC	CASSLRGYNEQFF
TRBV7-9	NA	16	TRBJ2-7	NA	TGTGCCAGGACGGTCCAGAGGCTTACCTCTGGCTACGAGCAGTACTTC	CARTVQRLTSGYEQYF
TRBV6-5	NA	13	TRBJ2-3	NA	TGTGCCAGCAGTCTAACTTCCACAGATACGCAGTATTTT	CASSLTSTDTQYF